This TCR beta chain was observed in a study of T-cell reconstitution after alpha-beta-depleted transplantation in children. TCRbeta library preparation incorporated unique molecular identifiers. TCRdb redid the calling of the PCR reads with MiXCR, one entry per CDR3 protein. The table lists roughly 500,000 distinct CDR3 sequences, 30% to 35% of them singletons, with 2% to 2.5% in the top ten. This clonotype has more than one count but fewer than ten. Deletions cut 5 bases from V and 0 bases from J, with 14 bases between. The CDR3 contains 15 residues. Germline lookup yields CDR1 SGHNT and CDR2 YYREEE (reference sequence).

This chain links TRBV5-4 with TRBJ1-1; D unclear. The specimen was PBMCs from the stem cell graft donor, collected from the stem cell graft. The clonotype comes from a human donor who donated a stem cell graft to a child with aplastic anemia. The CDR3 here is CASSLKTYLNTEAFF. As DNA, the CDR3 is TGTGCCAGCAGTTTGAAAACCTACCTGAACACTGAAGCTTTCTTT.